The T cell receptor (beta chain) under discussion was sequenced for a study of cytotoxic CD8 clonotypes in ibrutinib-treated CLL. Data came from immunoSEQ multiplex PCR; TCRdb stores just in-frame clones and leaves some out. This sample carries some 200,000 clones, around three quarters of them seen once, and the ten largest clones take 13%. CDR3 size: 15 residues. Germline lookup yields CDR1 SNHLY and CDR2 FYNNEI. The V end lost 4 bases, the J end lost 2 bases, and 14 bases lay between the germline ends. This receptor was obtained from a human donor with chronic lymphocytic leukemia. The chain has TRBV2 and TRBJ2-5; either TRBD1 or TRBD2 may supply D (5 bases each). The sequencing here drew on PBMCs, taken after 24 months of ibrutinib treatment. The CDR3 DNA follows: TGTGCCAGCAGTGCTAACAGCTGGGGGCAAGAGACCCAGTACTTC. Its protein product is CASSANSWGQETQYF. The full variable domain, its missing parts supplied by reference TRBV2 and TRBJ2-5, is EPEVTQTPSHQVTQMGQEVILRCVPISNHLYFYWYRQILGQKVEFLVSFYNNEISEKSEIFDDQFSVERPDGSNFTLKIRSTKLEDSAMYFCASSANSWGQETQYFGPGTRLLVL.